What follows are 29 T cell receptor beta chains derived from one specimen sequenced in a study of regulatory T cells in long-lasting Graves disease (dated by TCRdb to the early 2020s). The library was made by multiplex PCR. The reads were generated on an Illumina HiSeq 4000. To build TCR beta libraries, CDR3 regions were amplified by Arm-PCR using iRepertoire HTBI primers. TCRdb reran the public reads through fastp at Q25 and MiXCR, keeping productive beta chains. Entries are consolidated by CDR3 protein sequence, retaining the most common genes and DNA. The sample data list some 240,000 distinct CDR3 sequences, and around 19% of these were observed just once. Of the sample, about 11% is held by the ten largest clones. The time point label, as the study defines it: newly diagnosed GD, antithyroid drugs for less than 3 months. For both TCR sequencing and RNA sequencing, RNA was extracted from PBMCs in TRIzol.

These same records also appear under a second study, on T cells in Graves' hyperthyroidism and ophthalmopathy.

This sample comprised peripheral blood mononuclear cells (PBMCs), obtained at new diagnosis, from a patient treated with antithyroid drugs. These receptors were collected from a woman in her 30s with Graves disease. Donor details come from another sample of the same person, matched by shared clones.

This clonotype was detected a few times. This sequence joins TRBV29-1 and TRBJ2-5, with TRBD2 matching 7 bases. Germline loops: CDR1 SQVTM, CDR2 ANQGSEA. The CDR3 length is 14 residues. With V trimmed by 5 bases and J by 1 base, 7 bases remained unmatched. The CDR3 sequence: CSVPSAGPQETQYF. CDR3 DNA sequence: TGCAGCGTTCCCTCAGCGGGGCCCCAAGAGACCCAGTACTTC.

This clonotype came up many times. The J gene is TRBJ1-2, the V gene TRBV12-3 or TRBV12-4; TRBD1 might be the D (5 bases). This CDR3 is built from 14 residues. V lost 5 bases, J lost 4 bases, and 14 bases lay in between. The CDR3 protein is CASSRQPWGYGYTF. The CDR3 bases are TGTGCCAGCAGTAGACAGCCCTGGGGCTATGGCTACACCTTC.

This clonotype was counted at least ten times. This sequence joins TRBV10-3 and TRBJ2-5; D is possibly TRBD2 (6 bases). The V gene's germline CDR1 is ENHRY and CDR2 SYGVKD. The CDR3 spans 13 residues. Trimming stripped 4 bases from V and 5 bases from J, with 11 bases between. The CDR3 DNA sequence: TGTGCCATCAGTGGACTAGGAGGGGAGACCCAGTACTTC. Translated: CAISGLGGETQYF.

This clonotype was counted between two and nine times. A junction end diverges from the germline sequence, so it may reflect a read error. This rearrangement joins TRBV24-1 to TRBJ2-5, with 12 bases aligning to TRBD1. The DNA end lines up better with TRBJ2-1; the J call may be wrong. The CDR3 length is 16 residues. Germline CDR1 is KGHDR and CDR2 is SFDVKD. DNA for the CDR3: TGTGCCACCGGTGATCCAGCGGGACAGGGGGCAGGTGAGCAGTTCTTC. As protein: CATGDPAGQGAGEQFF.

This clonotype was seen a few times. The chain recombines TRBV19 with TRBJ1-2, with no clear D. V shed 4 bases and J shed 5 bases, with 17 bases lying between them. This CDR3 is 15 amino acids long. CDR1 LNHDA and CDR2 SQIVND come from the germline V gene (reference sequence). Written as DNA, the CDR3 is TGTGCCAGTAGTAGTCAGCCCGGGTCAAATTATGGCTACACCTTC. It is translated as CASSSQPGSNYGYTF.

This clonotype has at least ten counts. The chain is built from TRBV14 and TRBJ2-7; the match to TRBD1 covers 11 bases. With V trimmed by 4 bases and J by 4 bases, 6 bases remained unmatched. This CDR3 spans 15 amino acids. The V gene's germline CDR1 is SGHDN and CDR2 FVKESK. CDR3 sequence reads: CASSPRDRGFYEQYF. The CDR3, as DNA: TGTGCCAGCAGCCCTAGGGACAGGGGGTTTTACGAGCAGTACTTC.

This sequence joins TRBV29-1 and TRBJ1-2; TRBD1 matches at 7 bases. In germline, CDR1 is SQVTM, CDR2 ANQGSEA. Germline trimming cut 4 bases from V and 3 bases from J; bases unmatched to any gene: 2. CDR3 size: 12 residues. Here the CDR3 reads CSVGQGDYGYTF. CDR3 nucleotide sequence: TGCAGCGTTGGCCAGGGGGACTATGGCTACACCTTC.

This clonotype was observed many times. The chain is built from TRBV15 and TRBJ1-2; 7 bases fit TRBD1. The ends lost 5 bases at V and 7 bases at J; junction bases unmatched: 7. The CDR3 has 13 residues. Germline V gene data show CDR1 as LNHNV and CDR2 as YYDKDF (reference sequence). In DNA form, the CDR3 reads TGTGCCACCAGCGGACAGGCCCTATTTGGCTACACCTTC. Translating it yields CATSGQALFGYTF.

This clonotype has at least ten counts. V usage is TRBV20-1 and J usage is TRBJ2-5, with D possibly TRBD1 on 7 matching bases. Germline V gene data show CDR1 as DFQATT and CDR2 as SNEGSKA (reference sequence). The CDR3 covers 13 residues. The V and J ends lost 0 bases and 7 bases respectively, with 12 bases between them. CDR3 amino acids: CSARDTQGGTQYF. CDR3 nucleotides: TGCAGTGCTAGAGATACCCAGGGGGGGACCCAGTACTTC.

This clonotype was counted many times. The chain has TRBV9 and TRBJ2-3; D is unresolved. The CDR3 has 15 residues. Germline V lookup: CDR1 SGDLS, CDR2 YYNGEE. Between the trimmed V and J ends, which lost 0 bases and 1 base, there was a span of 9 bases. The DNA of the CDR3 is TGTGCCAGCAGCGTAGAGCCAGGCGGCACAGATACGCAGTATTTT. Its translation is CASSVEPGGTDTQYF.

The chain links TRBV11-3 to TRBJ2-3; 7 bases match TRBD2. From germline, CDR1 is SGHNT and CDR2 YENEEA. This CDR3 region has 15 residues. With 1 base clipped from V and 5 bases from J, the junction kept 6 bases outside the gene matches. The CDR3 region has the DNA TGTGCCAGCAGCTTAGGGGTAGCGGGCTTAGATACGCAGTATTTT. Translated: CASSLGVAGLDTQYF.

This clonotype was seen ten or more times. The chain has TRBV5-1 and TRBJ1-1; unclear D gene. The CDR3 sequence is 13 residues long. CDR1 SGHRS and CDR2 YFSETQ come from the germline V gene. Trimming removed 0 bases from V and 6 bases from J, with 9 bases in between. Here the CDR3 reads CASSLDLKAEAFF. In nucleotides, the CDR3 is TGCGCCAGCAGCTTGGACCTCAAAGCTGAAGCTTTCTTT.

This clonotype has just a few counts. The rearrangement uses TRBV15 and TRBJ2-7, with 9 nucleotides matching TRBD2. Germline V gene sequence: CDR1 LNHNV, CDR2 YYDKDF (reference sequence). CDR3 length equals 13 residues. V was clipped by 5 bases and J by 6 bases; unmatched bases: 5. DNA for the CDR3: TGTGCCACCAGCGTCCGACTAGCGGCCGAGCAGTACTTC. This gives the protein CATSVRLAAEQYF.

The chain combines TRBV2 with TRBJ2-1; 11 bases agree with TRBD2. The trim removed 3 bases at V and 6 bases at J, leaving 4 bases unmatched. There are 15 residues in the CDR3. The germline gives CDR1 SNHLY, CDR2 FYNNEI. The CDR3 nucleotides are TGTGCCAGCAGTGAGGAACTAGCGGGAGCCAATGAGCAGTTCTTC. This codes for CASSEELAGANEQFF.

The CDR3 here is CASSLGAGGPSGAQYF. CDR3 DNA sequence: TGTGCCAGCAGCTTAGGGGCGGGGGGGCCGTCTGGTGCGCAGTATTTT. The rearrangement links TRBV11-3 to TRBJ2-3; 9 bases map to TRBD2. The CDR3 has 16 amino acids. The V and J ends lost 1 base and 10 bases, in that order; junction bases with no gene match: 12. Germline V gene sequence: CDR1 SGHNT, CDR2 YENEEA.

This clonotype appeared many times. The chain employs TRBV5-6 and TRBJ1-1; the match to TRBD1 covers 8 bases. The CDR3 length is 15 residues. Losses at the gene ends were 3 bases for V and 1 base for J; bases not matched to a gene: 5. CDR1 and CDR2 from the germline V gene are SGHDT and YYEEEE. The CDR3, as DNA: TGTGCCAGCAGCTGGGTGGACAGGGCGAACACTGAAGCTTTCTTT. This sequence encodes CASSWVDRANTEAFF.

This clonotype was seen at least ten times. The CDR3 DNA follows: TGTGCCACCGAACTGAGAGGACTTAGGGAGGGGGCAGGTACGCAGTATTTT. As protein: CATELRGLREGAGTQYF. The chain links TRBV28 to TRBJ2-3; TRBD1 or TRBD2 may be the D gene (7 bases each). The CDR3 extends over 17 amino acids. V lost 10 bases and J lost 8, with 31 bases in between. Per the germline V gene, CDR1 is MDHEN and CDR2 is SYDVKM.

In this sample, this clonotype turned up many times. The chain recombines TRBV25-1 with TRBJ1-4; D may be TRBD1 (5 bases). There are 14 residues in the CDR3. Per germline, CDR1 MGHDK and CDR2 SYGVNS. V lost 8 bases and J lost 5, with 15 bases in between. CDR3 in amino acids: CASRGSRGNEKLFF. CDR3 DNA: TGTGCCAGCCGAGGGAGTCGGGGGAATGAAAAACTGTTTTTT.

This clonotype occurred many times. This chain links TRBV6-1 with TRBJ2-3; D is unclear. The length of the CDR3 is 16 residues. Germline CDR1 and CDR2: MNHNS and SASEGT. Trimming cost V 2 bases and J 6 bases, with 18 bases left between them. The DNA for the CDR3 is TGTGCCAGCAGTGAAATGTTTCCACAGAGCCCGGATACGCAGTATTTT. The encoded protein is CASSEMFPQSPDTQYF.

This clonotype has only a few counts. Germline is not matched at one junction end, which may reflect a read error. The J gene is TRBJ1-1, the V gene TRBV11-2; D is unresolved. Germline V CDR1 and CDR2: SGHAT, FQNNGV. The CDR3 covers 15 residues. This CDR3 reads CASSSSGQVNTEALF. DNA for the CDR3: TGTGCCAGCAGCTCCAGTGGGCAGGTGAACACTGAAGCTCTCTTT.

This clonotype was seen a handful of times. This clone may be a read error of a much larger clone one base away. The conserved phenylalanine or tryptophan normally closing the CDR3 is absent here, so this likely arose from a read error. The chain employs TRBV14 and TRBJ1-6; no reliable D call. Germline-derived CDR1 and CDR2 are SGHDN and FVKESK. V was trimmed by 0 bases and J by 7 bases, leaving 10 bases between them. The CDR3 length is 15 residues. The CDR3 sequence is CASSQDRTANSPLHS. CDR3 DNA sequence: TGTGCCAGCAGCCAAGATCGGACCGCGAATTCACCCCTCCACTCT.

This clonotype was picked up many times. The chain has TRBV6-1 and TRBJ2-2, with 12 bases matching TRBD2. Germline trimming cut 5 bases from V and 3 bases from J; bases unmatched to any gene: 1. This CDR3 comprises 15 residues. Per germline, CDR1 MNHNS and CDR2 SASEGT. In DNA form, the CDR3 reads TGTGCCAGCAGTAGACTAGCGGGGGACACCGGGGAGCTGTTTTTT. It is translated as CASSRLAGDTGELFF.

This clonotype showed up many times. The V and J genes are TRBV11-2 and TRBJ2-2; 15 nucleotides line up with TRBD2. The CDR3 sequence is 17 residues long. The V and J ends lost 5 bases and 6 bases, in that order; junction bases with no gene match: 7. Germline V gene sequence: CDR1 SGHAT, CDR2 FQNNGV. As DNA, the CDR3 is TGTGCCAGCAGCACCCGGACTAGCGGGGGGGTTGCCGGGGAGCTGTTTTTT. Translation: CASSTRTSGGVAGELFF.

Ten or more counts support this clonotype. One end of the junction fails to match germline, which may point to a read error. This chain links TRBV27 with TRBJ2-2, with no clear D. Per the germline V gene, CDR1 is MNHEY and CDR2 is SMNVEV (reference sequence). The CDR3 totals 15 residues. CDR3 loop: CASSLSYLRTEELFF. The CDR3 DNA sequence: TGTGCCAGCAGTTTATCCTACTTACGAACCGAGGAGCTGTTTTTT.

This clonotype was observed at least ten times. CDR3 bases: TGTGCCAGCAGTTACACATCGAACACTGAAGCTTTCTTT. Residues: CASSYTSNTEAFF. The chain recombines TRBV6-5 with TRBJ1-1; D call uncertain. Germline values: CDR1 MNHEY, CDR2 SVGAGI. Trimming took 2 bases from V and 1 from J, leaving 5 bases between them. The CDR3 totals 13 residues.

This clonotype was counted between two and nine times. A much larger clone is a single base away; this may be a read error. J is TRBJ2-1 and V is TRBV7-2; D is unresolved. The CDR3 extends over 14 amino acids. CDR1 is SGHTA and CDR2 is FQGNSA in the germline V gene. CDR3 region: CASSPSLGYNEQSF. The DNA for the CDR3 is TGTGCCAGCAGCCCCTCGCTTGGGTACAATGAGCAGTCCTTC.

This clonotype appeared many times. The CDR3 region has the DNA TGTGCCAGCATATCCCAGGGGTCATACAATGAGCAGTTCTTC. This translates into CASISQGSYNEQFF. The rearrangement links TRBV27 to TRBJ2-1; TRBD1 might be the D (6 bases). Germline CDR1 reads MNHEY; CDR2 reads SMNVEV (reference sequence). This CDR3 spans 14 amino acids. V lost 7 bases, J lost 4 bases, and 14 bases lay in between.

This clonotype came up many times. The J gene is TRBJ1-4, the V gene TRBV28; TRBD1 might be the D (5 bases). V gave up 9 bases and J gave up 9 bases, with 11 bases separating them. This CDR3 comprises 11 residues. Germline V gene lookup returns CDR1 MDHEN and CDR2 SYDVKM. The chain's CDR3 is CASAGTQKLFF. The CDR3 coding sequence is TGTGCCAGTGCCGGGACCCAAAAACTGTTTTTT. Based on the CDR3 plus reference TRBV28 and TRBJ1-4, the full variable domain is DVKVTQSSRYLVKRTGEKVFLECVQDMDHENMFWYRQDPGLGLRLIYFSYDVKMKEKGDIPEGYSVSREKKERFSLILESASTNQTSMYLCASAGTQKLFFGSGTQLSVL.

The CDR3 DNA is TGTGCCAGCAGTTCGACGCCCGGGACTAGCGGGGGGACTACAGATACGCAGTATTTT. Translated: CASSSTPGTSGGTTDTQYF. The chain couples TRBV12-3 or TRBV12-4 to TRBJ2-3, with 15 bases lining up with TRBD2. There are 19 residues in the CDR3. The V segment lost 4 bases and the J segment 3 bases; nucleotides outside the gene matches: 11.